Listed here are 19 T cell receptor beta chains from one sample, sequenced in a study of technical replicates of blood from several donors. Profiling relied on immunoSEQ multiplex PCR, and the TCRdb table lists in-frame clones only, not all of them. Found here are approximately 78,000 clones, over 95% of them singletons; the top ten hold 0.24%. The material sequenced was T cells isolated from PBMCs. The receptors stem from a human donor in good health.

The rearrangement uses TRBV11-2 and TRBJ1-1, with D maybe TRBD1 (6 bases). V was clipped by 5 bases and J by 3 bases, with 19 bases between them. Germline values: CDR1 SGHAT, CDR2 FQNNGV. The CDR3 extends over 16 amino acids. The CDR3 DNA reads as TGTGCCAGCAGCCGGGACACCTTAGGTGTGGACACTGAAGCTTTCTTT. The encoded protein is CASSRDTLGVDTEAFF.

The CDR3 DNA reads as TGTGCCAGCAGCGTTGTGGGGGGGGCAGCTTTCTTT. Protein product: CASSVVGGAAFF. This chain joins TRBV9 and TRBJ1-1; weak D call: TRBD1 (6 bases). The V end lost 2 bases, the J end lost 10 bases, and 12 bases lay between the germline ends. This CDR3 has 12 residues. Germline V CDR1 and CDR2: SGDLS, YYNGEE.

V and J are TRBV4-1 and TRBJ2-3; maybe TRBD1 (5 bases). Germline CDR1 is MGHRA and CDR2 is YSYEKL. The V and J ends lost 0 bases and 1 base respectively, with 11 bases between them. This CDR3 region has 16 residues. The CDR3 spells CASSQDRNRRTDTQYF. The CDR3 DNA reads TGCGCCAGCAGCCAAGACAGAAACAGGCGCACAGATACGCAGTATTTT.

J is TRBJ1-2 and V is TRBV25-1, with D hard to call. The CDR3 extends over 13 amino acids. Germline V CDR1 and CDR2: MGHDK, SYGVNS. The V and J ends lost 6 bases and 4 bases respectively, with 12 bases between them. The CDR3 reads CASRDEGSYGYTF. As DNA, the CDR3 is TGTGCCAGCAGGGACGAGGGAAGCTATGGCTACACCTTC.

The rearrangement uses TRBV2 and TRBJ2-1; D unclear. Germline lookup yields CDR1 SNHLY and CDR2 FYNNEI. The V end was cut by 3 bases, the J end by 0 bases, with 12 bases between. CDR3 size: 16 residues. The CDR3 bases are TGTGCCAGCAGTGATATCGTCTCGAGCTCCTACAATGAGCAGTTCTTC. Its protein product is CASSDIVSSSYNEQFF.

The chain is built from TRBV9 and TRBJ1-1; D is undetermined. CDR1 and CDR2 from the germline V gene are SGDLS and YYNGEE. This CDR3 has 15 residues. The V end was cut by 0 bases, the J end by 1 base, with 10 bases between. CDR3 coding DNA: TGTGCCAGCAGCGTAGGGCTTGGAGGGAACACTGAAGCTTTCTTT. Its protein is CASSVGLGGNTEAFF.

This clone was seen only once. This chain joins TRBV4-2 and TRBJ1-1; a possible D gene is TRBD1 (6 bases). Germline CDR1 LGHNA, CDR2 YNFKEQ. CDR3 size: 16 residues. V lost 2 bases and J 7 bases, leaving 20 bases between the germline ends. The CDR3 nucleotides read TGTGCCAGCAGCCAATGGGGGCGGACACTAGAAAATGAAGCTTTCTTT. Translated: CASSQWGRTLENEAFF.

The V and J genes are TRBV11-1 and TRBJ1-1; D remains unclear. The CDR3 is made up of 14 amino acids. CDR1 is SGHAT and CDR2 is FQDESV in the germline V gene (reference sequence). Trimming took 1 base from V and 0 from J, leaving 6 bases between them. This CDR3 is CASSLERLNTEAFF. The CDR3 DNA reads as TGTGCCAGCAGCTTAGAGCGATTGAACACTGAAGCTTTCTTT.

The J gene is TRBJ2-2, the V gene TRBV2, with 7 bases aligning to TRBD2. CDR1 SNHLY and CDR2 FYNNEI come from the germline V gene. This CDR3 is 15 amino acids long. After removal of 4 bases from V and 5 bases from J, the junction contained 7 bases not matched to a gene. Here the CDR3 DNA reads TGTGCCAGCAGTGCCGGACTAGGAGATACCGGGGAGCTGTTTTTT. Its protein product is CASSAGLGDTGELFF.

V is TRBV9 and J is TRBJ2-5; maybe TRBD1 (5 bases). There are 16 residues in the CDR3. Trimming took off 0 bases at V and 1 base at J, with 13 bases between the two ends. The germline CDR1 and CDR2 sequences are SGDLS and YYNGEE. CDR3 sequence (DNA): TGTGCCAGCAGCGTAGGGTTTGACAGACCCCAAGAGACCCAGTACTTC. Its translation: CASSVGFDRPQETQYF.

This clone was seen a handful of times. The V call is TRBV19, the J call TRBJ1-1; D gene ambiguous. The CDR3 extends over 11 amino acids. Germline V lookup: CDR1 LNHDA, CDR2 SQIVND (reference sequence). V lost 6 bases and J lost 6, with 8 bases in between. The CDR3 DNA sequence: TGTGCCAGTAGGCACAGATCTGAAGCTTTCTTT. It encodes CASRHRSEAFF.

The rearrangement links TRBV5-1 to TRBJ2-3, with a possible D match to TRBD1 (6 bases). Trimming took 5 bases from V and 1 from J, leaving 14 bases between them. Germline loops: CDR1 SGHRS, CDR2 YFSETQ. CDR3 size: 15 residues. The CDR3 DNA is TGCGCCAGCAGGTCAGGGGTGGGACGCACAGATACGCAGTATTTT. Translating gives CASRSGVGRTDTQYF.

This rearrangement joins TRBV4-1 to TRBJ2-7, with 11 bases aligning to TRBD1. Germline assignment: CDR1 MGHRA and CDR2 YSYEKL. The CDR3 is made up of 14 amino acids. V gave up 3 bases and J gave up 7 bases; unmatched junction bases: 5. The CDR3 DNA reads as TGCGCCAGCAGCCAGGACAGGGGGCTGTGGGAGCAGTACTTC. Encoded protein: CASSQDRGLWEQYF.

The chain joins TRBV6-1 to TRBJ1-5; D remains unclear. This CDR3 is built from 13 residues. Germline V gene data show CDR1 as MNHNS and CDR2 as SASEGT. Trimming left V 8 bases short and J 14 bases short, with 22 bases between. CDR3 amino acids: CASAYAGVEAKHF. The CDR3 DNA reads TGTGCCAGCGCCTACGCCGGGGTGGAGGCCAAGCATTTT.

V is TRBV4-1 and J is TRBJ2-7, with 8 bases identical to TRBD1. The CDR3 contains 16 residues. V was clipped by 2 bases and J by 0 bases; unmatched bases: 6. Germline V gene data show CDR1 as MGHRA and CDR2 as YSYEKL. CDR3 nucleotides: TGCGCCAGCAGCCAATTTGGGACAGGTGTCTCCTACGAGCAGTACTTC. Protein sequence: CASSQFGTGVSYEQYF.

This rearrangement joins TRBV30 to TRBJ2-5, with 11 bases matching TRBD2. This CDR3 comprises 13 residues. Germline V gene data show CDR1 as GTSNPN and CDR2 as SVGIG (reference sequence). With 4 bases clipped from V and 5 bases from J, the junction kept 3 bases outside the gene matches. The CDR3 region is CAWTTSGGETQYF. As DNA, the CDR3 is TGTGCCTGGACCACTAGCGGGGGCGAGACCCAGTACTTC.

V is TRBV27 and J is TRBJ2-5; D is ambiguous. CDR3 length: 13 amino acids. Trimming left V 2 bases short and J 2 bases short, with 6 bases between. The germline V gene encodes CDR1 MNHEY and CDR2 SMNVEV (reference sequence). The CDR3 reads CASSLIQQETQYF. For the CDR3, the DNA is TGTGCCAGCAGTTTAATACAGCAAGAGACCCAGTACTTC.

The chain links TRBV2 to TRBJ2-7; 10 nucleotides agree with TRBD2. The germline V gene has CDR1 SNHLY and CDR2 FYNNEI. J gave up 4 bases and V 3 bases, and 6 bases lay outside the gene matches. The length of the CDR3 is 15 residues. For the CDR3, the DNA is TGTGCCAGCAGTGAGGCTAGCGGGAGTCTATACGAGCAGTACTTC. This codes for CASSEASGSLYEQYF.

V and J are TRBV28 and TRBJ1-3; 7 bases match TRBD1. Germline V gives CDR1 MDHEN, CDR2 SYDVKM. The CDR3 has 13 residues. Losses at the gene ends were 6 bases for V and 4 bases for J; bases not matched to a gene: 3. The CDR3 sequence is CASSTTGGNTIYF. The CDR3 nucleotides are TGTGCCAGCAGCACGACAGGGGGAAACACCATATATTTT. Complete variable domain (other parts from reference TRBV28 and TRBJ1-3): DVKVTQSSRYLVKRTGEKVFLECVQDMDHENMFWYRQDPGLGLRLIYFSYDVKMKEKGDIPEGYSVSREKKERFSLILESASTNQTSMYLCASSTTGGNTIYFGEGSWLTVV.